This paragraph reports one T cell receptor (beta chain). Its target is not known. The CDR3 extends over 11 amino acids. Germline V CDR1 and CDR2: DFQATT, SNEGSKA (reference sequence). The V end lost 0 bases, the J end lost 4 bases, and 3 bases lay between the germline ends. A multiplex PCR was run with 60 Vbeta primers and 13 Jbeta primers. The table came from immunoSEQ multiplex PCR; TCRdb's copy has only in-frame clones and leaves some out. The sample yields about 190,000 clones, roughly four fifths seen once. The data stem from a study of cytomegalovirus exposure and HLA in healthy donors. Study conclusions and caveats: Overall, approximately 150 TCR beta chains were annotated as cytomegalovirus-associated.

J is TRBJ1-1 and V is TRBV20-1, with D hard to call. Sequenced sample: PBMCs. The receptor was isolated from a woman aged 25 to 39 in good health and CMV-seropositive. The chain's CDR3 is CSARDITEAFF. As DNA, the CDR3 is TGCAGTGCTAGAGACATCACTGAAGCTTTCTTT.